The 25 T cell receptor beta chains listed next were all sequenced from one sample in a study of blood T cell repertoires in COVID-19. The protocol was immunoSEQ multiplex PCR, while the TCRdb copy is restricted to in-frame clones and leaves out a portion. The sample lists 150,000 or so clones, roughly 77% occurring once. Sequenced input: peripheral blood. The receptor source for this set is a woman in her sixties or seventies with COVID-19, enrolled during active disease.

The chain recombines TRBV20-1 with TRBJ1-1; D call uncertain. Trimming removed 3 bases from V and 0 bases from J, with 8 bases in between. The CDR3 length is 13 residues. Germline loops: CDR1 DFQATT, CDR2 SNEGSKA (reference sequence). The CDR3 sequence is CSASLAVNTEAFF. CDR3 DNA: TGCAGTGCTAGTCTGGCGGTGAACACTGAAGCTTTCTTT.

Regarding this clone: The sample contains more than one DNA sequence encoding this CDR3. The rearrangement uses TRBV5-8 and TRBJ1-2, with 7 bases aligning to TRBD1. Per the germline V gene, CDR1 is SGHTS and CDR2 is YDEGEE. The V and J ends lost 4 bases and 2 bases, in that order; junction bases with no gene match: 2. The CDR3 totals 13 residues. The CDR3 loop reads CASSLDRNYGYTF. The CDR3 DNA sequence: TGTGCCAGCAGCCTGGACAGGAACTATGGCTACACCTTC.

The CDR3 DNA is TGTGCCAGCATTGACACAGGGGGGACCTATGGCTACACCTTC. Amino acids: CASIDTGGTYGYTF. The V call is TRBV2, the J call TRBJ1-2; 8 positions agree with TRBD1. The CDR3 contains 14 residues. CDR1 is SNHLY, CDR2 FYNNEI, per germline. The junction had 8 bases not matched to a gene; V was cut back by 7 bases and J by 4 bases.

This rearrangement joins TRBV6-5 to TRBJ2-4; possibly TRBD2 for D (6 bases). Trimming cost V 3 bases and J 1 base, with 13 bases left between them. The germline gives CDR1 MNHEY, CDR2 SVGAGI. The CDR3 is 16 amino acids. The CDR3 DNA reads as TGTGCCAGCAGTTATTCGGCGGGGTGGGCCAAAAACATTCAGTACTTC. It codes for CASSYSAGWAKNIQYF.

The rearrangement uses TRBV10-3 and TRBJ1-1; 7 nucleotides agree with TRBD1. After removal of 2 bases from V and 3 bases from J, the junction contained 3 bases not matched to a gene. Germline CDR1 reads ENHRY; CDR2 reads SYGVKD. The length of the CDR3 is 14 residues. CDR3 bases: TGTGCCATCAGTGAGGACAGGGAACACACTGAAGCTTTCTTT. This translates into CAISEDREHTEAFF.

This clone was counted a few times. The chain is built from TRBV27 and TRBJ2-1; 7 bases line up with TRBD2. Unmatched junction bases numbered 13, after V lost 5 bases and J lost 0 bases. Germline-derived CDR1 and CDR2 are MNHEY and SMNVEV (reference sequence). The CDR3 runs 18 residues. In DNA form, the CDR3 reads TGTGCCAGCAGTCCTAGAGGGACTACCCTAAGCTCCTACAATGAGCAGTTCTTC. This gives the protein CASSPRGTTLSSYNEQFF.

The CDR3 is CASSQGSRGNEQFF. Here the CDR3 DNA reads TGTGCCAGCAGCCAAGGAAGCAGGGGGAATGAGCAGTTCTTC. The gene calls are TRBV3-1 (or the pseudogene TRBV3-2) and TRBJ2-1; 7 nucleotides agree with TRBD1. This CDR3 has 14 residues. The junction had 4 bases not matched to a gene; V was cut back by 1 base and J by 7 bases. Germline V CDR1 and CDR2: LGHDT, YNNKEL (reference sequence).

V usage is TRBV2 and J usage is TRBJ2-7; 8 bases align to TRBD1. This CDR3 spans 13 amino acids. Looked up from germline, CDR1 is SNHLY and CDR2 is FYNNEI. J lost 6 bases, V lost 6 bases, and 7 bases had no gene match. The CDR3 spells CASRGLQGGEQYF. CDR3 bases: TGTGCCAGCAGAGGTCTACAGGGGGGCGAGCAGTACTTC.

The chain carries TRBV18 and TRBJ2-7; no clear D gene. The CDR3 has 13 residues. Deletions cut 3 bases from V and 3 bases from J, with 9 bases between. CDR1 is KGHSH, CDR2 LQKENI, per germline. This CDR3 is CASSPRQVYEQYF. CDR3 DNA: TGTGCCAGCTCACCTCGGCAGGTCTACGAGCAGTACTTC.

In this sample, this clone turned up once. The identical CDR3 is also encoded by other nucleotide sequences in the sample. This sequence joins TRBV11-2 and TRBJ1-6, with D maybe TRBD1 (5 bases). CDR3 length: 16 amino acids. Germline assignment: CDR1 SGHAT and CDR2 FQNNGV. V was cut by 1 base and J by 9 bases, with 16 bases left in between. The CDR3 DNA follows: TGTGCCAGCAGCTTAGGAGAAGGAGGGGCGGGTTCACCCCTCCACTTT. Encoded protein: CASSLGEGGAGSPLHF.

The chain uses TRBV4-2 and TRBJ1-5, with a possible D match to TRBD1 (5 bases). The CDR3 contains 19 residues. Trimming cost V 3 bases and J 0 bases, with 21 bases left between them. In germline, CDR1 is LGHNA, CDR2 YNFKEQ. The CDR3 region is CASSQTQGGGVYSNQPQHF. CDR3 coding DNA: TGTGCCAGCAGCCAGACGCAGGGTGGGGGGGTCTATAGCAATCAGCCCCAGCATTTT.

CDR3 residues: CASSSFGSSWDYGYTF. The CDR3 DNA follows: TGTGCCAGCAGTTCCTTCGGTTCTAGTTGGGACTATGGCTACACCTTC. This chain joins TRBV27 and TRBJ1-2; D is uncertain. The CDR3 contains 16 residues. The germline V gene has CDR1 MNHEY and CDR2 SMNVEV (reference sequence). V lost 4 bases and J 3 bases, leaving 18 bases between the germline ends.

The chain recombines TRBV7-3 with TRBJ2-2; tentative D call: TRBD1 (6 bases). V shed 5 bases and J shed 4 bases, with 23 bases lying between them. Germline V lookup: CDR1 SGHTA, CDR2 FQGTGA. The CDR3 extends over 18 amino acids. The CDR3 DNA is TGTGCCAGCAGCAGGGGGAGTAACGGGGCCCCGGGCACCGGGGAGCTGTTTTTT. Its translation is CASSRGSNGAPGTGELFF.

There are a few counts of this clone. DNA of the CDR3: TGTGCCAGTGGCAATGGAGGACAGGGAAATTCACCCCTCCACTTT. Amino acid sequence: CASGNGGQGNSPLHF. V and J are TRBV19 and TRBJ1-6, with TRBD1 matching 8 bases. In germline, CDR1 is LNHDA, CDR2 SQIVND (reference sequence). V lost 8 bases and J lost 7; bases outside the gene matches: 10. The CDR3 runs to 15 residues.

This clone was seen only once. The gene calls are TRBV6-5 and TRBJ1-6; 7 nucleotides match TRBD1. Germline V gives CDR1 MNHEY, CDR2 SVGAGI. The CDR3 sequence is 15 residues long. V gave up 6 bases and J gave up 6 bases; unmatched junction bases: 8. The CDR3 loop reads CASSGQALGNSPLHF. For the CDR3, the DNA is TGTGCCAGCAGCGGACAGGCCCTAGGTAATTCACCCCTCCACTTT.

The rearrangement joins TRBV7-8 to TRBJ1-1; perhaps TRBD1 as D (5 bases). The CDR3 is 15 residues long. V was trimmed by 1 base and J by 7 bases, leaving 16 bases between them. CDR1 is SGHVS and CDR2 is FQNEAQ in the germline V gene. The CDR3: CASSLGPGSGGEAFF. DNA for the CDR3: TGTGCCAGCAGCTTAGGCCCAGGGTCGGGTGGTGAAGCTTTCTTT.

This chain connects TRBV28 to TRBJ1-2; 7 bases agree with TRBD1. The CDR3 is made up of 16 amino acids. Germline CDR1 and CDR2: MDHEN and SYDVKM. Germline trimming cut 8 bases from V and 2 bases from J; bases unmatched to any gene: 14. CDR3: CASVPYRGSKNYGYTF. In nucleotides, the CDR3 is TGTGCCAGCGTCCCCTACAGGGGCAGCAAGAACTATGGCTACACCTTC.

This chain joins TRBV14 and TRBJ1-1, with D perhaps TRBD1 (6 bases). This CDR3 has 13 residues. Trimming stripped 5 bases from V and 1 base from J, with 8 bases between. CDR1 SGHDN and CDR2 FVKESK come from the germline V gene. The CDR3 coding sequence is TGTGCCAGCAGCACACAGGGGAACACTGAAGCTTTCTTT. It codes for CASSTQGNTEAFF.

V gene TRBV9 combines with J gene TRBJ2-3; D may be TRBD2 (5 bases). V lost 1 base and J 0 bases, leaving 12 bases between the germline ends. The CDR3 consists of 16 residues. Germline assignment: CDR1 SGDLS and CDR2 YYNGEE. CDR3 region: CASSVNSGRSTDTQYF. The CDR3 coding sequence is TGTGCCAGCAGCGTAAACAGCGGACGAAGCACAGATACGCAGTATTTT.

Of note for this clone: The junction differs from germline at one of its ends, possibly a read error. This chain joins TRBV4-2 and TRBJ2-3, with D possibly being TRBD1 (7 bases). This CDR3 comprises 15 residues. Germline V gives CDR1 LGHNA, CDR2 YNFKEQ. The CDR3 nucleotides read TGTGCCAGCAGCCAAGAAGTGGAGGGGGCAGATACACAGTATTTT. It specifies CASSQEVEGADTQYF.

This chain connects TRBV5-6 to TRBJ2-7, with 7 bases lining up with TRBD1. The germline V gene has CDR1 SGHDT and CDR2 YYEEEE. The CDR3 totals 13 residues. After removal of 4 bases from V and 3 bases from J, the junction contained 4 bases not matched to a gene. CDR3 in amino acids: CASSRDRYYEQYF. CDR3 coding DNA: TGTGCCAGCAGCCGGGACAGATACTACGAGCAGTACTTC. The whole variable domain, remainder taken from reference TRBV5-6 and TRBJ2-7, is DAGVTQSPTHLIKTRGQQVTLRCSPKSGHDTVSWYQQALGQGPQFIFQYYEEEERQRGNFPDRFSGHQFPNYSSELNVNALLLGDSALYLCASSRDRYYEQYFGPGTRLTVT.

The rearrangement links TRBV25-1 to TRBJ2-6; weak D call: TRBD1 (6 bases). Trimming left V 6 bases short and J 1 base short, with 13 bases between. Germline V gene sequence: CDR1 MGHDK, CDR2 SYGVNS. This CDR3 spans 16 amino acids. CDR3 sequence (DNA): TGTGCCAGCAGCCGGGACACACCATCTGGGGCCAACGTCCTGACTTTC. The encoded protein is CASSRDTPSGANVLTF. The variable domain in full, with the rest retrieved from reference TRBV25-1 and TRBJ2-6, is EADIYQTPRYLVIGTGKKITLECSQTMGHDKMYWYQQDPGMELHLIHYSYGVNSTEKGDLSSESTVSRIRTEHFPLTLESARPSHTSQYLCASSRDTPSGANVLTFGAGSRLTVL.

The J gene is TRBJ2-6, the V gene TRBV6-5; D is uncertain. CDR1 is MNHEY and CDR2 is SVGAGI in the germline V gene. The length of the CDR3 is 16 residues. V shed 2 bases and J shed 0 bases, with 8 bases lying between them. The CDR3 DNA follows: TGTGCCAGCAGTTACATGGAGTTCTCTGGGGCCAACGTCCTGACTTTC. Amino acid sequence: CASSYMEFSGANVLTF.

The rearrangement links TRBV2 to TRBJ2-5; tentatively, D is TRBD1 (6 bases). Germline values: CDR1 SNHLY, CDR2 FYNNEI. Trimming shortened V by 6 bases and J by 5 bases, and 10 bases separated the two germline ends. The CDR3 runs 12 residues. The CDR3 sequence is CASSGDTETQYF. The CDR3, as DNA: TGTGCCAGCAGCGGGGACACGGAGACCCAGTACTTC.

The chain carries TRBV6-1 and TRBJ2-5; no clear D. Germline values: CDR1 MNHNS, CDR2 SASEGT. V shed 2 bases and J shed 5 bases, with 12 bases lying between them. The CDR3 is 14 residues long. In DNA, the CDR3 is TGTGCCAGCAGTGAAAAGAGTATGAGGGAGACCCAGTACTTC. Translation: CASSEKSMRETQYF.